This TCR beta chain was sequenced in a study of T-cell reconstitution after alpha-beta-depleted transplantation in children. Trimming pared 7 bases from V and 6 bases from J, leaving 12 bases between. The CDR3 runs 12 residues. Broader study findings: About two months after transplant, alpha-beta T cells reportedly came from several hundred expanded graft clones.

Unique molecular identifiers were built into the TCRbeta library. TCRdb processed the PCR reads anew with MiXCR; each CDR3 protein has one entry. The sample holds over 150,000 distinct CDR3 sequences, about 6% seen once. The table lists this clonotype with many counts. The antigen is undetermined. This chain joins TRBV12-3 or TRBV12-4 and TRBJ1-2, with D possibly being TRBD1 (6 bases). Material: PBMCs, obtained before TCRalphabeta/CD19-depleted stem cell transplant. The source of this sequence is a girl in the first two years of life with combined immunodeficiency, due to receive a stem cell transplant. This chain's CDR3 is CASKGEQNGYTF. The CDR3 DNA reads as TGTGCCAGCAAGGGGGAGCAAAATGGCTACACCTTC.